Listed below are T cell receptor beta chains from one sample, sequenced in a study of CD8+ T cells in alopecia areata. The method was immunoSEQ multiplex PCR; TCRdb's version includes in-frame clones alone and lacks a portion of them. The sample yields over 85,000 clones, 70% to 85% seen once. The sample here was CD8+ T cells sorted from blood, taken at roughly week 45, from a patient treated with tofacitinib. These receptors originate from a human donor with alopecia areata. Each CDR3 is given with its conserved first and last residue. D genes are given only for firm matches. Only part of the rows carry a size: once, few, many, or a class if the clone is expanded.

TGTGCCAGCCACCGCCGAGGGGGTGGGGAGACCCAGTACTTC | CASHRRGGGETQYF | once | TRBJ2-5 | . | 14 | TRBV6-5
TGTGCCAGCAGCTTGACGGGGAATAGCAATCAGCCCCAGCATTTT | CASSLTGNSNQPQHF | once | TRBJ1-5 | . | 15 | TRBV11-2
TGCGCCAGCACCCCGGACAGGGAAAACCCTGACACTGAAGCTTTCTTT | CASTPDRENPDTEAFF | . | TRBJ1-1 | TRBD1 | 16 | TRBV10-2
TGTGCCAGCAGTGAGGTAGCCTTTATGACCGGGGAGCTGTTTTTT | CASSEVAFMTGELFF | . | TRBJ2-2 | . | 15 | TRBV2
TGTGCCAGCAGCTCGTCCAGGGCGGGACCCTACAATGAGCAGTTCTTC | CASSSSRAGPYNEQFF | . | TRBJ2-1 | . | 16 | TRBV7-9
TGCAGCGTTGAAGGACTCGGCAAGACCTACAATGAGCAGTTCTTC | CSVEGLGKTYNEQFF | . | TRBJ2-1 | . | 15 | TRBV29-1
TGTGCCAGCAGCAGACATCTGAACACTGAAGCTTTCTTT | CASSRHLNTEAFF | . | TRBJ1-1 | . | 13 | TRBV7-2
TGTGCCAGTAGTATTGAATTGACACGCCAAGAGACCCAGTACTTC | CASSIELTRQETQYF | . | TRBJ2-5 | . | 15 | TRBV19
TGCGCCAGCAGAAAAGGGGGCCACGAGCAGTACTTC | CASRKGGHEQYF | few | TRBJ2-7 | TRBD1 | 12 | TRBV5-1
TGTGCCAGCAGTGATGTAGGGGGCCGAGAGACCCAGTACTTC | CASSDVGGRETQYF | . | TRBJ2-5 | TRBD1 | 14 | TRBV2
TGTGCCAGCAGCTTAGCGGGCAAGGGGGACATTCAGTACTTC | CASSLAGKGDIQYF | . | TRBJ2-4 | . | 14 | TRBV7-2
TGTGCCAGTAGCAAGACTAGCGGGGGTGCACAAGAGACCCAGTACTTC | CASSKTSGGAQETQYF | . | TRBJ2-5 | TRBD2 | 16 | TRBV19
TGTGCCAGCAGTCAACCGGGACAGGGGTATGAGCAGTTCTTC | CASSQPGQGYEQFF | . | TRBJ2-1 | TRBD1 | 14 | TRBV28
TGCGCCAGCAGCCAAGACAGGGGGTTAGATACGCAGTATTTT | CASSQDRGLDTQYF | . | TRBJ2-3 | TRBD1 | 14 | TRBV4-3
TGCGCCAGCAGCTTGGAGGTTTCAAGGGATGGCTACACCTTC | CASSLEVSRDGYTF | . | TRBJ1-2 | . | 14 | TRBV5-1
TGTGCCAGCAGTGACGGGAACCCCTACGAGCAGTACTTC | CASSDGNPYEQYF | . | TRBJ2-7 | . | 13 | TRBV2
TGTGCCAGCAGCTTAGGGTACGGCCCGGGCTACGAGCAGTACTTC | CASSLGYGPGYEQYF | . | TRBJ2-7 | . | 15 | TRBV11-2
TGCGCCAGCAGCGCGCCCCCCTACAATGAGCAGTTCTTC | CASSAPPYNEQFF | . | TRBJ2-1 | . | 13 | TRBV5-1
TGTGCCAGCAGCTCCCCGTCCAGAGGGAAAAACATTCAGTACTTC | CASSSPSRGKNIQYF | . | TRBJ2-4 | . | 15 | TRBV7-2
TGCAGCGTTGAAGGAGGAGAGCGGGGGAGTGAGCAGTTCTTC | CSVEGGERGSEQFF | . | TRBJ2-1 | TRBD2 | 14 | TRBV29-1
TGTGCCAGCAGCCAAGAAGACGGGGCCGCCTACGAGCAGTACTTC | CASSQEDGAAYEQYF | . | TRBJ2-7 | . | 15 | TRBV14
TGTGCCAGCAGCTTAGACCTTAACACTGAAGCTTTCTTT | CASSLDLNTEAFF | few | TRBJ1-1 | . | 13 | TRBV7-8
TGTGCCAGCAGTTACCTTGGGAACCCCACAGATACGCAGTATTTT | CASSYLGNPTDTQYF | . | TRBJ2-3 | . | 15 | TRBV6-5
TGCGCCAGCAGCTTTCGGGCTGGTCGTTTGAGTCAGCCCCAGCATTTT | CASSFRAGRLSQPQHF | . | TRBJ1-5 | . | 16 | TRBV5-1
TGTGCCAGCAGCGCTACAGGGACTGAAGCTTTCTTT | CASSATGTEAFF | . | TRBJ1-1 | . | 12 | TRBV6-5
TGTGCCAGCAGTTGGGTGTACCAAGAGACCCAGTACTTC | CASSWVYQETQYF | . | TRBJ2-5 | . | 13 | TRBV28
TGCGCCAGCAGCGCGAACAGGGCCTACGAGCAGTACTTC | CASSANRAYEQYF | . | TRBJ2-7 | . | 13 | TRBV10-2
TGTGCCAGCAGCTTAAGCGGAGGGGGCAGCTCTGGGGCCAACGTCCTGACTTTC | CASSLSGGGSSGANVLTF | . | TRBJ2-6 | . | 18 | TRBV7-3
TGTGCCAGCACTCACACAGGGGGGTCCTACGAGCAGTACTTC | CASTHTGGSYEQYF | . | TRBJ2-7 | TRBD1 | 14 | TRBV6-5
TGCGCCAGCAGCCCGGGACACCGTGATTCCTACGAGCAGTACTTC | CASSPGHRDSYEQYF | . | TRBJ2-7 | . | 15 | TRBV5-1
TGTGCCACCGTAGCGGGGGGATCTCTCGACGAGCAGTACTTC | CATVAGGSLDEQYF | . | TRBJ2-7 | TRBD2 | 14 | TRBV10-3
TGTGCCAGCAGCGTAGGTACAGGGGGGACTGAAGCTTTCTTT | CASSVGTGGTEAFF | . | TRBJ1-1 | TRBD1 | 14 | TRBV9
TGTGCCTGGAGTGTTAGGCTAGCGGGGGTTAACTCCTACGAGCAGTACTTC | CAWSVRLAGVNSYEQYF | once | TRBJ2-7 | TRBD2 | 17 | TRBV30
TGTGCCAGTAGTATTTTTAGGGAAGAGACCCAGTACTTC | CASSIFREETQYF | . | TRBJ2-5 | . | 13 | TRBV19